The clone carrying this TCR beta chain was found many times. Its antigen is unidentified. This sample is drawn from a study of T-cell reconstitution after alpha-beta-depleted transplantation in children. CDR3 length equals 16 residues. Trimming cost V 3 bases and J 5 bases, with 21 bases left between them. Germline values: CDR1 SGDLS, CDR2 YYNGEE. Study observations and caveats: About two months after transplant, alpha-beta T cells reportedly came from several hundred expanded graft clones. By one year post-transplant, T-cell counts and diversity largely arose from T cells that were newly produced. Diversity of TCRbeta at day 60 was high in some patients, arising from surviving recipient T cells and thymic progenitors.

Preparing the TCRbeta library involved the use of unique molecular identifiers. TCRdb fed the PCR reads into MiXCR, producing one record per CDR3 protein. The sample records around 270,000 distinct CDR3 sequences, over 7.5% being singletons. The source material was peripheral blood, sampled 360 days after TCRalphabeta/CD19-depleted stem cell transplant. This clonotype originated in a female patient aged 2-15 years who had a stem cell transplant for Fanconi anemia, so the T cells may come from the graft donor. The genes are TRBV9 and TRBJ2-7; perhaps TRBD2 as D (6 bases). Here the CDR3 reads CASSETNLGGVNEQYF. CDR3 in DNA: TGTGCCAGCAGCGAAACCAACCTGGGGGGAGTGAACGAGCAGTACTTC.